This T cell receptor (beta chain) derives from a study of graft-versus-host responses after intestinal transplantation. Looking at the study overall: The transplants performed in recipients were multivisceral, liver-intestinal, or isolated intestinal. The whole recipient group had anti-thymocyte globulin induction followed by tacrolimus and steroids for two to three years.

V lost 1 base, J lost 3 bases, and 6 bases stayed unmatched. Germline V gene sequence: CDR1 SGHDT, CDR2 YYEEEE. The CDR3 covers 15 residues. The method was immunoSEQ multiplex PCR; TCRdb's version includes in-frame clones alone and lacks a portion of them. Among about 93,000 clones, about four fifths were seen once, and the ten largest hold around 0.8%. This clone was seen a handful of times. Its cognate antigen is unknown. General study results and limits: Some GvH clones were seen earlier in gut or blood, suggesting intestinal origin. Association was observed between peak circulating GvH clone levels and early post-transplant HvG declines.

The source is a human donor who received an intestinal transplant. The sample here was unstimulated CD4+ T cells sorted from spleen or lymph node cells, taken before intestinal transplant. The chain joins TRBV5-6 to TRBJ2-7; TRBD1 aligns across 8 bases. The CDR3 nucleotides are TGTGCCAGCAGCTTGTCCCCCACAGGGGGCTACGAGCAGTACTTC. The encoded protein is CASSLSPTGGYEQYF.